This T cell receptor (beta chain) was found in a study of blood T cell repertoires in COVID-19. Between the trimmed V and J ends, which lost 6 bases and 10 bases, there was a span of 10 bases. The CDR3 extends over 12 amino acids. Germline CDR1 is MNHEY and CDR2 is SMNVEV (reference sequence). Method: immunoSEQ multiplex PCR; TCRdb's copy keeps in-frame clones and lacks some. The sample includes roughly 440,000 clones, about nine tenths of them seen just once. This chain connects TRBV27 to TRBJ1-6; D gene uncertain. The TCR was taken from a woman in her 50s with COVID-19, enrolled during active disease. Sequencing used peripheral blood. CDR3 bases: TGTGCCAGCAGACGCGGTGGATCACCCCTCCACTTT. Residues: CASRRGGSPLHF.